The following is a TCR beta chain sequence with its context. Its antigen is not identified. These data originate in a study of CD8 T cells in Susac syndrome. Looked up from germline, CDR1 is SGHNT and CDR2 is YYREEE (reference sequence). V was shortened by 2 bases and J by 3 bases, with 15 bases between the two germline ends. The CDR3 runs 17 residues. Notes on the study in general: The study's TCR sequencing and HLA analysis drew on a certain number of individuals. That number was acknowledged as relatively small.

TCR beta sequencing was performed on blood CD8+ and CD4+ T cells. TEMRA cells were FACS-enriched, with CD8+ and CD4+ T cells isolated negatively. RNA totalling about 0.5 to 1 ug underwent reverse transcription with random hexamers. Amplification of TCR beta CDR3 across 54 Vbeta and 13 Jbeta was performed with immunoSEQ multiplex PCR. TCRdb re-derived calls from the immunoSEQ multiplex PCR reads in MiXCR, one entry per CDR3 protein. In the table there are roughly 180,000 distinct CDR3 sequences, roughly 94% of which are singletons. Source material: CD4+ T cells from PBMCs. The sequence derives from a human donor in good health. V usage is TRBV5-4 and J usage is TRBJ2-6; D unclear. The CDR3 DNA reads TGTGCCAGCAGCTTTGACCGTCTTTTGTTTGGGGCCAACGTCCTGACTTTC. Translated, it gives CASSFDRLLFGANVLTF.